This TCR beta chain was obtained from a study of T cells after yellow fever vaccination. Study conclusions and caveats: Researchers cautioned that FACS-sorted repertoires could harbor abundant clonotypes contaminating from the bulk population.

In its sample, this clonotype was seen a few times. Its antigen is as yet unknown. Because the CDR3's place on the DNA is in doubt, the DNA is left out and the CDR3 is given as listed by TCRdb. Researchers made TCR cDNA using 5'RACE template switching, and this step added a universal primer site and UMIs. TCRdb re-analysed the 5' RACE reads in MiXCR, keeping a single row per CDR3 protein. Of hundreds of thousands of distinct CDR3 sequences listed, around a fifth are singletons. The clonotype comes from a man aged 18 to 29 who received the YFV17D yellow fever vaccine. Sequences were derived from PBMCs, sampled roughly 20 days after the first yellow fever vaccination.

The CDR3 loop is CASSFLWNTDTQYF. The gene calls are TRBV11-2 and TRBJ2-3. Germline V gene lookup returns CDR1 SGHAT and CDR2 FQNNGV. The CDR3 is 14 residues long, counting both termini.